This TCR beta chain stems from a study of cytomegalovirus exposure and HLA in healthy donors (dated by TCRdb to 2017 to 2019). Study-level background: In an earlier analysis of roughly 500 of the donors, 250 to 350 Gb of sequence data and 90 million to 130 million unique TCR beta sequences from 150 million to 200 million T cells were reported. All discovery cohort repertoires had been generated using a single sequencing platform. Genome-wide SNP genotypes for about three fifths of the roughly 670 donors were used in a later genetic analysis, which treated that subset as a discovery cohort. Donor age, sex, ethnicity and CMV serostatus were compiled together with the repertoire data. Across some 400 genotyped donors of the cohort, an average of about 240,000 unique TCR beta nucleotide sequences per donor were sequenced, and 15% to 20% of those sequences were non-productive. Class I and class II HLA loci were covered by the typing at four-digit resolution. An early release that covered some 640 HLA-typed donors contained about 290 gigabases of sequencing data and 70 million to 100 million unique TCR sequences. In a later analysis, previously published TCR beta repertoires from roughly 710 donors were re-analyzed and high-resolution HLA genotyping was added so that TCR occurrence patterns could be studied. The study aimed to test whether signatures of past pathogen exposure could be identified by cataloging public T cell receptors. Besides the first cohort of approximately 710 subjects, a separate validation cohort made up of 120 different subjects was used. To decide whether each TCR beta V gene segment behaved as functional or pseudogenic, an earlier analysis of fewer than 750 of the donors relied on high-throughput TCR beta sequencing. To predict cytomegalovirus infection status, the study brought together high-throughput TCR immunosequencing, statistical association of individual TCRs with disease status, and machine learning. Typing coverage varied by locus: roughly 620-630 donors for A, B, C, DRB1 and DQB1; roughly 560 for DQA1; around 610 for DPA1; approximately 450 for DPB1. Rather than drawing on any new phenotypic data, the later analysis identified candidate immune exposures from TCR beta sequences and the way those sequences occurred across donors. Because of strong linkage in the cohort, four or five DR-DQ haplotypes were treated as single units for association and clustering. The genetic ancestry cluster associated with self-reported Caucasian donors included about four fifths of the roughly 400 genotyped donors. The study profiled the T cell repertoires of 666 subjects by immunosequencing and related them to cytomegalovirus serostatus. The investigation overall reported the following: In a later analysis, HLA-associated TCR beta chains were found to be more clonally expanded and to have lower generation probabilities than equally common non-associated chains. A further reported finding was that TCR beta sequences accurately predicted the HLA-A and HLA-B alleles for most subjects in the first cohort. The study listed 150 to 200 TCR beta chains as associated with cytomegalovirus. Because the 87-base-pair reads could not distinguish some IMGT-functional V segments, including TRBV6-2 and TRBV6-3, those segments were excluded. Roughly uniform sequencing depth across donors was assumed in presence/absence analyses, although this assumption may not hold. A few of the identified cytomegalovirus-associated TCR beta chains were confirmed in vitro to be specific for cytomegalovirus antigens. The authors suggested that the approach could potentially be generalized to other disease states and immunological phenotypes. According to a later analysis, most CMV-associated TCR beta chains appeared to be HLA-restricted, and the HLA associations seemed to be driven largely by CMV exposure. Only TCR beta chains were sequenced in this cohort, and the absence of alpha or paired-chain data limited detectable features. Most TCR sequences were observed very rarely across donors, whereas some public TCRs were present in many individuals. In a later analysis, 15,000 to 20,000 TCR beta sequences were associated with specific HLA alleles at a false discovery rate of 0.05. For the cohort, immune exposure information was limited to CMV serostatus. Cytomegalovirus status was reported to be diagnosed by the classifier with high specificity and sensitivity in both the original and validation cohorts. Approximately 16 rarely observed V segments, including chromosome 9 orphons, were excluded from the earlier analysis of a few hundred of the donors because counts were too low. Linkage disequilibrium might explain the correlated functional status among segregating V segments, but an unknown experimental factor could not be excluded. A cluster of highly shared sequence variants was judged likely to be a technical artifact of the sequencing pipeline. Assigning TCR associations to individual alleles was difficult when HLA alleles, especially DR and DQ, strongly co-occurred. An association between a missense DCLRE1C variant and V-gene and J-gene trimming of TCR beta chains was found in a later genetic analysis and replicated in an independent cohort. Broadly in line with IMGT annotations, most TCR beta V segments showed up in productive rearrangements about 87% or about 30% of the time in an earlier analysis of several hundred of the donors. Because HLA typing was unavailable for some donors at each locus, only the typed subset was used in association tests. Several of the top co-occurrence clusters appeared to be linked to parvovirus B19, influenza, CMV and Epstein-Barr virus, according to a later analysis. According to a later genetic analysis, donors in an Asian-associated ancestry cluster had fewer N-insertions in productive TCRs than the approximately 650-donor mean. A later analysis found that TCR association rates varied across HLA loci, with DRB1 alleles showing the most associated TCRs and HLA-C alleles the fewest.

Looking up the germline V gene yields CDR1 SGHDN and CDR2 FVKESK. V is reduced by 4 bases and J by 7 bases, leaving a spacing of 20 bases between them. Spanning cysteine to phenylalanine, the CDR3 consists of 16 amino acids. Of the read, only the CDR3 DNA is kept; its 48 bases are in frame from base 1. The cohort was made up of about 610 healthy bone marrow donors. At the time of sampling, every cohort member was nominally healthy, though immune exposures that went unrecorded were likely present. The donor was CMV seronegative and belonged to the group of 350 to 400 seronegative cohort members. Each donor provided a peripheral blood sample, and peripheral blood mononuclear cells were used for TCR beta sequencing. The Qiagen DNeasy Blood Extraction Kit was used to extract genomic DNA from the blood cell samples. The library was made by the immunoSEQ multiplex PCR assay. A mixture of 60 forward primers for TCR Vbeta segments and 13 reverse primers for TCR Jbeta segments was used in the multiplex PCR. A multiplex PCR assay on genomic DNA amplified the CDR3 region of rearranged TCR beta genes. The amplified TCR beta libraries were sequenced on the Illumina HiSeq System as 87-base-pair reads. Under the source paper's analysis protocol: In a later analysis, approximately 74 million unique TCR beta chains were counted across the roughly 610 repertoires, and around 10 million of these chains were shared by at least two donors. Raw reads were error-corrected and collapsed into unique sequences with a nearest-neighbor algorithm that merged closely related sequences to remove PCR and sequencing errors. CDR3 sequences were aligned to IMGT reference sequences to assign V, D and J gene segments. For a sequence to be retained, a match of at least six nucleotides was required to both a V gene segment and a J gene segment. A rearrangement was called productive if the CDR3 had no stop codons and remained in frame with V and J, and every other rearrangement was called non-productive. Following IMGT convention, CDR3 was defined as the stretch from the second conserved V-encoded cysteine to the conserved J-encoded phenylalanine. The earlier analysis of some 550 of the donors excluded any sequence lacking an unambiguous match to a single V gene segment. In an earlier analysis of approximately 590 of the donors, a V segment was called functional when productive rearrangements were above 56.7%, and segregating when the standard deviation between donors exceeded 5%. A statistical classification framework was developed to diagnose cytomegalovirus status using the catalog of TCR beta chain sequences. In a later analysis, TCR nucleotide sequences were compared against IMGT/GENE-DB human TR gene sequences so that V and J genes could be assigned. In a later analysis, CDR3 sequences and most-parsimonious VDJ recombination scenarios were assigned using the TCRdist pipeline. In a later analysis, every TCR beta chain was defined by the combination of its CDR3 amino acid sequence and its V-gene family, and reads without a unique V-gene family were dropped. In a later analysis, several hundred highly shared, low-generation-probability nucleotide sequences were removed to address suspected cross-contamination and a sequencing artifact. In a later analysis, a clonal expansion index for each public chain was calculated from normalized within-repertoire ranks of inferred template counts. In a later analysis, generation probabilities were computed using a VDJ recombination model fitted to out-of-frame rearrangements, and the results were checked against IGoR. Hypergeometric tests were used in a later analysis to score TCR-TCR, TCR-HLA and TCR-CMV co-occurrence, with a repertoire-size bias correction applied to the TCR pairs. A later analysis estimated false discovery rates by permuting HLA or CMV assignments 20 times. In a later analysis, co-occurring TCRs were grouped with DBSCAN, and TCRdist sequence similarity was added when clustering was performed within HLA-allele-positive subsets. For co-occurrence clustering, repertoires with fewer than 30,000 or more than 120,000 public chains were excluded, along with 4 to 6 repertoires with anomalous nucleotide sharing. The source is immuneACCESS, and TCRdb retained only in-frame sequences with V and J called. Part of the clones is not carried over; for the studies checked, unresolved V genes explain less than half of this, and the remainder is unexplained. Clone size and the V and J calls come from that table; the DNA yielded D and trimming. This sample is represented by about 110,000 clones; around 77% of them were singletons. The ten biggest clones cover 4% to 5% of the sample.

Regarding this clone: The target of this receptor is not known. Base qualities are not at hand, and no much larger clone is one base apart.

The sequenced sample consisted of PBMCs. The TCR originated in a male donor in good health and CMV-seronegative. The sequence links TRBV14 to TRBJ2-1; a tentative D match to TRBD2 spans 7 bases. The DNA sequence is as follows: TGTGCCAGCAGCCCATATGGGGGCGGGAGACGGAATGAGCAGTTCTTC. Its protein product is CASSPYGGGRRNEQFF.